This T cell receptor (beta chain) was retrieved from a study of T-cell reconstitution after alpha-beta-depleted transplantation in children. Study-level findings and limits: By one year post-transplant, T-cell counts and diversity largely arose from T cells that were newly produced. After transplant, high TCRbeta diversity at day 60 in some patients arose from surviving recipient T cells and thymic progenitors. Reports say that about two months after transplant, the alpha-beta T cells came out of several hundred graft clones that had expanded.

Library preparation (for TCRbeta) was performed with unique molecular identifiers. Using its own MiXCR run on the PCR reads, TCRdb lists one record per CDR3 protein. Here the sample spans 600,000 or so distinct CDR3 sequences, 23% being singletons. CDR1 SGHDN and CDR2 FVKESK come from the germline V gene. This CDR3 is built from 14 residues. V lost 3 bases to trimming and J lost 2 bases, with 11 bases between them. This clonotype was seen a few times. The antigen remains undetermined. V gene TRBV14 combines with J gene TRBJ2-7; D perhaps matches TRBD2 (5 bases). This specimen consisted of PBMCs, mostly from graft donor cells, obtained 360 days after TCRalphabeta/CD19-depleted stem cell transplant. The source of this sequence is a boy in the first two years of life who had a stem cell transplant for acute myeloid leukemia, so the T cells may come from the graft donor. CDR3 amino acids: CASSHSGETYEQYV. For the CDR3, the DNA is TGTGCCAGCAGCCATTCCGGGGAAACCTACGAGCAGTACGTC.